The 17 T cell receptor beta chains below were found in one sample sequenced in a study of T-cell memory formation after mild COVID-19. In TCRdb, the 5' RACE reads were re-called with MiXCR into one record per CDR3 protein. The sample carries under 650,000 distinct CDR3 sequences, more than 15% recorded once. The sample consisted of PBMCs or a T cell subset sorted from them (not recorded which). Source of these receptors: an adult woman who had mild COVID-19 (a few samples of this study predate the infection). Cell type and time point are not known.

This clonotype was picked up a small number of times. This sequence joins TRBV20-1 and TRBJ1-2; the match to TRBD1 covers 10 bases. The CDR3 runs to 14 residues. The J segment lost 7 bases and the V segment lost 0 bases, leaving 5 bases of the junction unmatched. The germline CDR1 and CDR2 sequences are DFQATT and SNEGSKA (reference sequence). In nucleotides, the CDR3 is TGCAGTGCTAGAGATAGGACAGGGGGTATTGGCTACACCTTC. Protein: CSARDRTGGIGYTF.

This rearrangement joins TRBV5-5 to TRBJ1-2, with D possibly TRBD1 on 5 matching bases. Germline CDR1 is SGHKS and CDR2 is YYEKEE (reference sequence). The CDR3 totals 16 residues. V was cut by 4 bases and J by 2 bases, with 18 bases left in between. Here the CDR3 reads CASSQNPRDPNYGYTF. As DNA, the CDR3 is TGTGCCAGCAGCCAAAACCCCCGGGACCCGAACTATGGCTACACCTTC.

This clonotype was observed a handful of times. This sequence joins TRBV19 and TRBJ2-6, with TRBD1 as a possible D gene (6 bases). The germline V and J ends were trimmed by 6 bases and 0 bases, with 18 bases remaining between them. This CDR3 has 18 residues. From germline, CDR1 is LNHDA and CDR2 SQIVND (reference sequence). The CDR3 is CASSETGTLGSGANVLTF. CDR3 bases: TGTGCCAGTAGCGAAACCGGGACACTGGGCTCTGGGGCCAACGTCCTGACTTTC.

This clonotype was seen more than once but under ten times. This chain links TRBV5-1 with TRBJ1-4; D unclear. V lost 0 bases and J lost 3, with 6 bases in between. Germline CDR1 reads SGHRS; CDR2 reads YFSETQ. This CDR3 has 14 residues. The CDR3 DNA is TGCGCCAGCAGCTTGGGGAGCCCTAATGAAAAACTGTTTTTT. Its protein product is CASSLGSPNEKLFF.

This chain links TRBV9 with TRBJ2-5, with a possible D match to TRBD2 (6 bases). V was clipped by 4 bases and J by 5 bases, with 18 bases between them. CDR3 size: 15 residues. Germline V gene lookup returns CDR1 SGDLS and CDR2 YYNGEE. CDR3 nucleotide sequence: TGTGCCAGCAGCCCAGTCATGGGGACTGGGGAGACCCAGTACTTC. Protein: CASSPVMGTGETQYF.

The V call is TRBV12-3 or TRBV12-4, the J call TRBJ2-3; 9 positions agree with TRBD2. With 3 bases clipped from V and 7 bases from J, the junction kept 5 bases outside the gene matches. This CDR3 region has 14 residues. This chain's CDR3 is CASSLGLASHTQYF. CDR3 nucleotides: TGTGCCAGCAGTTTGGGACTAGCTTCCCATACGCAGTATTTT.

The chain carries TRBV9 and TRBJ2-6; D is perhaps TRBD2 (5 bases). The CDR3 sequence is 17 residues long. Germline CDR1 and CDR2: SGDLS and YYNGEE. V was pared by 0 bases and J by 1 base, with 11 bases between. CDR3 bases: TGTGCCAGCAGCGTAGCTTTACGGGAATCTGGGGCCAACGTCCTGACTTTC. It is translated as CASSVALRESGANVLTF.

The chain uses TRBV9 and TRBJ1-1; 7 bases match TRBD1. This CDR3 is built from 15 residues. Germline V CDR1 and CDR2: SGDLS, YYNGEE. V lost 3 bases, J lost 4 bases, and 9 bases stayed unmatched. DNA of the CDR3: TGTGCCAGCAGCGCGGGCCCAGGGGGAGGCACTGAAGCTTTCTTT. This sequence encodes CASSAGPGGGTEAFF.

The table lists this clonotype with a few counts. The chain joins TRBV7-3 to TRBJ2-3; 8 bases line up with TRBD2. CDR1 and CDR2 (germline): SGHTA, FQGTGA. There are 16 residues in the CDR3. Unmatched junction bases numbered 10, after V lost 5 bases and J lost 3 bases. This CDR3 is CASSTGPRGATDTQYF. DNA of the CDR3: TGTGCCAGCAGCACAGGCCCGCGGGGGGCAACAGATACGCAGTATTTT. The full variable domain, with the rest looked up from reference TRBV7-3 and TRBJ2-3, is GAGVSQTPSNKVTEKGKYVELRCDPISGHTALYWYRQSLGQGPEFLIYFQGTGAADDSGLPNDRFFAVRPEGSVSTLKIQRTERGDSAVYLCASSTGPRGATDTQYFGPGTRLTVL.

The genes are TRBV28 and TRBJ2-3; 9 nucleotides agree with TRBD2. V shed 3 bases, J shed 5 bases, and the junction held 9 bases outside the gene matches. The CDR3 spans 16 residues. Looked up from germline, CDR1 is MDHEN and CDR2 is SYDVKM. CDR3 nucleotide sequence: TGTGCCAGCAGTTTGCCCCTAGCGGGGTTTAAAGATACGCAGTATTTT. Its protein product is CASSLPLAGFKDTQYF.

In its sample, this clonotype was seen a few times. The chain has TRBV29-1 and TRBJ2-7; 10 bases match TRBD2. Per germline, CDR1 SQVTM and CDR2 ANQGSEA. After removal of 1 base from V and 5 bases from J, the junction contained 5 bases not matched to a gene. The CDR3 spans 14 residues. As DNA, the CDR3 is TGCAGCGTTGAAGGGCTAGCGGGAGATCACGAGCAGTACTTC. Its translation is CSVEGLAGDHEQYF.

This clonotype was seen a handful of times. An end of the junction differs from the germline gene, which may be a read error. The chain has TRBV27 and TRBJ2-1; D is uncertain. The CDR3 length is 11 residues. Germline CDR1 and CDR2: MNHEY and SMNVEV (reference sequence). The CDR3 DNA reads as TGTGCCAGCAGTTTATACAGTGAGCAGTTCTTC. This translates into CASSLYSEQFF.

J is TRBJ2-3 and V is TRBV4-3; the D call may be TRBD1 or TRBD2 (5 bases each). The CDR3 consists of 15 residues. Germline V lookup: CDR1 LGHNA, CDR2 YSLEER. The V gene lost 0 bases and the J gene lost 0 bases, with 7 bases spanning the gap. CDR3 bases: TGCGCCAGCAGCCAAGACCGGGACAGCACAGATACGCAGTATTTT. This translates into CASSQDRDSTDTQYF.

A few counts support this clonotype. This sequence joins TRBV10-3 and TRBJ2-7, with TRBD2 as a possible D gene (5 bases). The germline gives CDR1 ENHRY, CDR2 SYGVKD. V was clipped by 1 base and J by 2 bases, with 12 bases between them. The CDR3 spans 15 residues. The CDR3: CAISELFGETYEQYF. The CDR3 DNA is TGTGCCATCAGTGAGTTGTTCGGGGAGACCTACGAGCAGTACTTC.

This clonotype has a handful of counts. This sequence joins TRBV12-3 or TRBV12-4 and TRBJ2-1; D possibly corresponds to TRBD1 (5 bases). Trimming shortened V by 7 bases and J by 1 base, and 8 bases separated the two germline ends. The CDR3 has 13 residues. This CDR3 reads CASIQGSYNEQFF. CDR3 bases: TGTGCCAGCATCCAGGGATCCTACAATGAGCAGTTCTTC.

This clonotype occurred a few times. The chain links TRBV3-1 to TRBJ1-6; D may be TRBD1 (6 bases). Germline CDR1 is LGHDT and CDR2 is YNNKEL (reference sequence). The CDR3 sequence is 14 residues long. The V end lost 3 bases, the J end lost 8 bases, and 11 bases lay between the germline ends. This CDR3 is CASSHGTPHSPLHF. The CDR3 DNA follows: TGTGCCAGCAGCCACGGGACACCCCATTCACCCCTCCACTTT.

This clonotype was detected a few times. The CDR3 nucleotides are TGTGCCAGCAGCGATACTAGCGGGGGGGCGAGTGAGCAGTTCTTC. It specifies CASSDTSGGASEQFF. The chain couples TRBV9 to TRBJ2-1; 13 bases agree with TRBD2. Per germline, CDR1 SGDLS and CDR2 YYNGEE. The CDR3 is made up of 15 amino acids. J lost 9 bases, V lost 3 bases, and 6 bases had no gene match.